This TCR beta chain was identified during a study of shared clonotypes between healthy human individuals. Overall study: CD4 naive and CD4 memory each took three plates per donor, while CD8 naive took two and CD8 memory one.

Per germline, CDR1 SEHNR and CDR2 FQNEAQ (reference sequence). The CDR3 has 13 residues. The germline V and J ends were trimmed by 0 bases and 15 bases, with 15 bases remaining between them. TCRdb keeps only in-frame clones here, not all; method: immunoSEQ multiplex PCR. The table lists roughly 700,000 clones, approximately 79% of them singletons, with approximately 1.6% in the top ten. This TCR derives from a young woman in good health. V gene TRBV7-9 combines with J gene TRBJ2-1, with a tentative D call TRBD1 (5 bases). The material sequenced was memory CD4+ T cells sorted from blood. Subset of the sample: CD45RA-negative fraction. The CDR3, as DNA: TGTGCCAGCAGCTTAGCGGGGCGGTCTGTGTGGTTCTTC. Protein product: CASSLAGRSVWFF.